The 11 T cell receptor beta chains presented below share a single source sample, sequenced in a study of blood T cells in healthy people across ages. PCR was performed a second time for about 7 to 11 cycles using a sample-barcoded 5' primer and a J-beta primer mix. Via MiXCR, TCRdb re-called the 5' RACE reads, giving one row per CDR3 protein. The table has approximately 800,000 distinct CDR3 sequences, approximately 55% seen once. Material: blood. These receptors all come from a man aged 80 or over in good health.

Here the CDR3 reads CSARDLRRQGAREQYF. The CDR3 nucleotides are TGCAGTGCTAGAGATCTCCGGAGACAGGGGGCGAGGGAGCAGTACTTC. The genes are TRBV20-1 and TRBJ2-1; 10 nucleotides match TRBD1. The last part of the DNA fits TRBJ2-7 better; the J call may be wrong. This CDR3 is 16 amino acids long. The germline V gene encodes CDR1 DFQATT and CDR2 SNEGSKA (reference sequence).

The chain is built from TRBV5-1 and TRBJ2-7; D possibly uses TRBD1 or TRBD2 (5 bases each). Germline-derived CDR1 and CDR2 are SGHRS and YFSETQ. V was trimmed by 0 bases and J by 5 bases, leaving 9 bases between them. CDR3 size: 13 residues. In DNA form, the CDR3 reads TGCGCCAGCAGCTTGGCAGGGACCCACGAGCAGTACTTC. It is translated as CASSLAGTHEQYF.

The V gene is TRBV2, the J gene TRBJ2-5; TRBD1 aligns across 10 bases. Germline CDR1 is SNHLY and CDR2 is FYNNEI. The CDR3 spans 15 residues. V trimming: 6 bases; J trimming: 2 bases; junction bases outside the gene matches: 6. CDR3 protein: CASRGDRGRQETQYF. Written as DNA, the CDR3 is TGTGCCAGCAGAGGTGACAGGGGGCGGCAAGAGACCCAGTACTTC.

The rearrangement joins TRBV28 to TRBJ1-2; D unclear. The length of the CDR3 is 15 residues. V gave up 2 bases and J gave up 0 bases, with 10 bases separating them. CDR1 and CDR2 (germline): MDHEN, SYDVKM. CDR3 region: CASSLVGNPNYGYTF. DNA of the CDR3: TGTGCCAGCAGTTTAGTAGGGAACCCTAACTATGGCTACACCTTC.

This rearrangement joins TRBV28 to TRBJ2-3; D might be TRBD2 (5 bases). The CDR3 totals 13 residues. V lost 9 bases to trimming and J lost 4 bases, with 14 bases between them. Germline V gives CDR1 MDHEN, CDR2 SYDVKM. This CDR3 is CASHGVRADTQYF. The CDR3 DNA is TGTGCCAGTCACGGGGTAAGAGCAGATACGCAGTATTTT.

The rearrangement uses TRBV20-1 and TRBJ1-2; the D gene is possibly TRBD1 (6 bases). Germline-derived CDR1 and CDR2 are DFQATT and SNEGSKA (reference sequence). The CDR3 consists of 14 residues. V was shortened by 0 bases and J by 3 bases, with 11 bases between the two germline ends. This CDR3 is CSAREMRGDYGYTF. The CDR3 DNA sequence: TGCAGTGCTAGAGAGATGAGGGGGGACTATGGCTACACCTTC.

This clonotype was observed a few times. V and J are TRBV28 and TRBJ2-7, with 7 bases fitting TRBD2. This CDR3 has 15 amino acids. The germline CDR1 and CDR2 sequences are MDHEN and SYDVKM. V was clipped by 8 bases and J by 1 base; unmatched bases: 11. DNA for the CDR3: TGTGCCAGCTACGAGGGCGGGAGTCGGTCCTACGAGCAGTACTTC. This gives the protein CASYEGGSRSYEQYF.

The CDR3 coding sequence is TGTGCCAGCAGCTGGACTAGCGGGAGGGCCGCCTACAATGAGCAGTTCTTC. It codes for CASSWTSGRAAYNEQFF. The chain has TRBV12-3 or TRBV12-4 and TRBJ2-1; 15 bases line up with TRBD2. This CDR3 is built from 17 residues. V gave up 6 bases and J gave up 2 bases; unmatched junction bases: 5.

V gene TRBV25-1 combines with J gene TRBJ1-2, with TRBD1 matching over 8 bases. The CDR3 has 16 residues. Trimming removed 0 bases from V and 9 bases from J; junction bases left unmatched: 12. Germline lookup yields CDR1 MGHDK and CDR2 SYGVNS. CDR3 sequence reads: CASSEYTAGQGNSYTF. The CDR3 coding sequence is TGTGCCAGCAGTGAATATACCGCCGGACAGGGAAATAGCTACACCTTC.

V usage is TRBV29-1 and J usage is TRBJ2-1, with a weak D call TRBD1 (5 bases). The CDR3 runs to 13 residues. Germline V gene lookup returns CDR1 SQVTM and CDR2 ANQGSEA. V was pared by 5 bases and J by 0 bases, with 8 bases between. In nucleotides, the CDR3 is TGCAGCGTTACAGGCGGCTCCTACAATGAGCAGTTCTTC. Translating it yields CSVTGGSYNEQFF.

The genes are TRBV3-1 and TRBJ2-3, with D unclear. The CDR3 sequence is 14 residues long. Trimming removed 1 base at V and 14 bases at J, with 19 bases between. Germline CDR1 and CDR2: LGHDT and YNNKEL (reference sequence). CDR3 region: CASSQVPQHRDAYF. The CDR3 DNA sequence: TGTGCCAGCAGCCAAGTTCCCCAGCACAGAGACGCGTATTTT.